The clone carrying this T cell receptor (beta chain) has just a few counts. Stated time point: patch test 1, 2 weeks after DPC sensitization. Treatment here: therapeutic diphenylcyclopropenone sensitization with weekly scalp DPC. Total RNA was isolated from whole blood that had not been fractionated. In the original analysis: A per-sample median of about 95,000 TCRs was observed, with counts ranging from roughly 20,000 to 700,000. TCRdb independently ran MiXCR on the RACE reads; one entry per CDR3 protein. These V and J calls rely on TCRdb rather than the paper's analysis. The data show 150,000 to 200,000 distinct CDR3 sequences, with about 14% seen just once and 1.5% to 2% held by the top ten. Germline V gene data show CDR1 as MNHNS and CDR2 as SASEGT. V dropped 11 bases and J dropped 7 bases, with 23 bases sitting between them. This CDR3 contains 14 residues. The data were obtained in a study of human T cells and chemical hapten exposure. Study background: Epicutaneous patch tests delivered 0.01% DPC to the upper back, with evaluation at 6 days. Diagnoses of alopecia areata, totalis or universalis occurred in mostly female patients.

Sequencing used whole blood, obtained in connection with sensitization to the hapten diphenylcyclopropenone (DPC). This TCR was recovered from a woman aged 30 to 39 with alopecia areata. Some clones in this sample may be carry-over from other donors' samples. This rearrangement joins TRBV6-1 to TRBJ1-2; D is possibly TRBD1 (5 bases). The CDR3 bases are TGTGCCTCCAGGGAGCGGGGAGGTCTTGGTGGCTACACCTTC. Translating it yields CASRERGGLGGYTF.